A selection of T cell receptor beta chains follows, all from one sample in a study of T-cell reconstitution after alpha-beta-depleted transplantation in children. TCRdb recomputed calls from the PCR reads with MiXCR, one row per CDR3 protein. The profile covers about 610,000 distinct CDR3 sequences, with roughly a tenth appearing a single time and approximately 4.1% taken by the ten largest. Source: PBMCs from the stem cell graft donor, taken from the stem cell graft. These receptors were obtained from a human donor who donated a stem cell graft to a child with acute myeloid leukemia. CDR3s include the opening cysteine and the closing phenylalanine or tryptophan.

V	J	CDR3
TRBV28	TRBJ2-3	CASSSPSGRAGDTQYF
TRBV9	TRBJ2-2	CASSVVSGKDGELFF
TRBV29-1	TRBJ2-1	CSARGGAYNEQFF
TRBV12-3/TRBV12-4	TRBJ2-5	CASSLVREETQYF
TRBV4-2	TRBJ2-7	CASSQENSGWEQYF
TRBV2	TRBJ2-2	CASRETQVVTGELFF
TRBV12-3/TRBV12-4	TRBJ2-3	CASSPGQGAGTQYF
TRBV9	TRBJ2-1	CASRPLGTSGTAYNEQFF
TRBV5-1	TRBJ2-2	CASSWGLAGNTGELFF
TRBV14	TRBJ2-1	CASSPPSSYNEQFF
TRBV4-3	TRBJ2-7	CASSQSQAASYEQYF
TRBV12-3/TRBV12-4	TRBJ2-1	CASSLRFYNEQFF
TRBV28	TRBJ1-1	CASRPTGTTEAFF
TRBV2	TRBJ2-5	CASSGSKGETQYF
TRBV29-1	TRBJ2-1	CSVAQRGNEQFF
TRBV9	TRBJ2-1	CASSVVTTTSGYNEQFF
TRBV20-1	TRBJ2-2	CSAAGGNTGELFF
TRBV28	TRBJ2-3	CASSFTSGRYTDTQYF
TRBV5-1	TRBJ2-6	CASSPTRGGFSSGANVLTF
TRBV29-1	TRBJ2-1	CSAEGGAASGSYNEQFF
TRBV14	TRBJ1-1	CASSHRGGGTGEAFF
TRBV9	TRBJ1-6	CASSHSLGGAPGSPLHF
TRBV9	TRBJ2-2	CASSFSSGRASTGELFF
TRBV7-9	TRBJ1-1	CAGGRLNTEAFF
TRBV12-3/TRBV12-4	TRBJ1-2	CASTLGQGNYGYTF
TRBV7-9	TRBJ2-7	CASSLVAGALEQYF
TRBV6-1	TRBJ2-7	CASSRRGDRGIYEQYF
TRBV10-3	TRBJ1-2	CAISESRFQEGYTF
TRBV7-2	TRBJ2-3	CASNLADTQYF
TRBV5-1	TRBJ1-3	CASSFEGGGGNTIYF
TRBV16	TRBJ2-3	CASSEVENSDTQYF
TRBV3-1	TRBJ1-2	CASSPPGEVRGYTF
TRBV27	TRBJ1-5	CASSLKGGKTGVINQPQHF
TRBV29-1	TRBJ2-7	CSVGQGRAEQYF
TRBV6-2/TRBV6-3	TRBJ2-1	CASSYAVAGVNEQFF
TRBV14	TRBJ1-5	CASSQAGSHQPQHF
TRBV15	TRBJ2-7	CATSGGGGSYEQYF
TRBV20-1	TRBJ1-3	CSARDHRREDTIYF
TRBV6-6	TRBJ1-2	CASRETGPLGYTF
TRBV4-3	TRBJ2-1	CASSPTWTSGTYNEQFF
TRBV20-1	TRBJ2-7	CSARDCSREGPEQYF
TRBV12-3/TRBV12-4	TRBJ1-2	CASSLQGNYTF
TRBV5-1	TRBJ2-6	CASSTLPSTGSSGANVLTF
TRBV20-1	TRBJ1-1	CSARAGTDTSIEAFF
TRBV20-1	TRBJ2-5	CSTRGWETQYF
TRBV5-1	TRBJ1-1	CASSTGGALDTEAFF
TRBV7-2	TRBJ2-7	CASSPRNGRAHEQYF
TRBV20-1	TRBJ2-5	CSAVLREGARETQYF